This T cell receptor (beta chain) appears in the sequencing data of a study of T-cell memory formation after mild COVID-19. The study, taken as a whole, reports: Later expanders leaned toward CD4+, whereas clones contracting from day 15 to 85 were balanced CD4/CD8. A subset of responding clones appeared in pre-infection memory, suggesting cross-reactive memory joined. A second wave of clones peaked on day 37, and their SARS-CoV-2 specificity went unconfirmed. Clones which contracted sat mainly in CM and EM if CD4+, and in EMRA if CD8+.

Via MiXCR, TCRdb re-called the 5' RACE reads, giving one row per CDR3 protein. Counted here are nearly 110,000 distinct CDR3 sequences, approximately 15% occurring once; the ten biggest clones make up around 28%. A remark on this clonotype: The antigen is unknown.

The CDR3 sequence is 14 residues long. CDR1 SSHAT and CDR2 FNYEAQ come from the germline V gene (reference sequence). The ends were cut back, 5 bases at V and 5 bases at J, with 12 bases in the middle. Specimen: PBMCs or a T cell subset sorted from them (not recorded which). This chain connects TRBV7-7 to TRBJ2-2, with D possibly called TRBD1 or TRBD2 (5 bases each). This sequence was found in an adult woman who had mild COVID-19 (a few samples of this study predate the infection). Cell type and time point are not known. The CDR3 DNA reads as TGTGCCAGCAGCGAGGGGCCGTTTACCGGGGAGCTGTTTTTT. This sequence encodes CASSEGPFTGELFF.